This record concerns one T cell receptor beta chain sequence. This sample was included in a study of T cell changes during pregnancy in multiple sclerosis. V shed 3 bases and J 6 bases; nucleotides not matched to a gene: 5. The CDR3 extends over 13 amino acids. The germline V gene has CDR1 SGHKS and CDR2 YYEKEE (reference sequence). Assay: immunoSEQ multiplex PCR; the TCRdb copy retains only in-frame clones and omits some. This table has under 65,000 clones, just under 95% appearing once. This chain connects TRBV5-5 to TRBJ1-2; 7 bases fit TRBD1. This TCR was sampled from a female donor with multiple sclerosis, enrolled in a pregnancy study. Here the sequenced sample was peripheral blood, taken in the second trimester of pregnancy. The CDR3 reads CASSSTTGNGYTF. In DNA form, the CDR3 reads TGTGCCAGCAGCTCGACGACAGGGAATGGCTACACCTTC.